What follows are 14 T cell receptor beta chains derived from one specimen sequenced in a study of T cell responses to AZD1222 COVID-19 vaccine. Sequencing used immunoSEQ multiplex PCR; TCRdb keeps in-frame clones, though not all of them. The data show some 110,000 clones, about 91% seen once. The sample consisted of peripheral blood, taken 28 days after the second AZD1222 dose. The receptors were gathered from an adult who received the AZD1222 COVID-19 vaccine.

CDR3 coding DNA: TGTGCCAGCAAGATCACCGGGGAGCTGTTTTTT. This codes for CASKITGELFF. The rearrangement uses TRBV28 and TRBJ2-2, with D unclear. The CDR3 sequence is 11 residues long. V was clipped by 7 bases and J by 4 bases, with 4 bases between them. CDR1 is MDHEN, CDR2 SYDVKM, per germline.

J is TRBJ2-5 and V is TRBV27, with D perhaps TRBD1 (6 bases). This CDR3 spans 18 amino acids. Trimming shortened V by 0 bases and J by 5 bases, and 22 bases separated the two germline ends. Germline values: CDR1 MNHEY, CDR2 SMNVEV (reference sequence). The DNA for the CDR3 is TGTGCCAGCAGTTTATCGTTATTCCAGGGGCGATTGGGGGAGACCCAGTACTTC. Protein product: CASSLSLFQGRLGETQYF.

This sequence joins TRBV5-1 and TRBJ2-7; D not resolved. CDR1 and CDR2 from the germline V gene are SGHRS and YFSETQ. V was trimmed by 6 bases and J by 0 bases, leaving 7 bases between them. CDR3 length: 12 amino acids. The CDR3 bases are TGCGCCAGCACCTATAACTCCTACGAGCAGTACTTC. This codes for CASTYNSYEQYF.

This chain connects TRBV6-1 to TRBJ1-6; the D is unclear. Trimming took 3 bases from V and 7 from J, leaving 13 bases between them. Germline lookup yields CDR1 MNHNS and CDR2 SASEGT. The CDR3 is made up of 15 amino acids. Here the CDR3 DNA reads TGTGCCAGCAGTGAGGCCCGGGCAGCGAATTCACCCCTCCACTTT. It translates to CASSEARAANSPLHF.

This clone was recorded a few times. The chain joins TRBV27 to TRBJ1-1; possibly TRBD1 for D (6 bases). V was shortened by 5 bases and J by 0 bases, with 10 bases between the two germline ends. The length of the CDR3 is 14 residues. CDR1 is MNHEY and CDR2 is SMNVEV in the germline V gene (reference sequence). CDR3 amino acids: CASSPDSLNTEAFF. The CDR3 nucleotides are TGTGCCAGCAGTCCGGACAGCTTGAACACTGAAGCTTTCTTT.

This chain uses TRBV6-6 with TRBJ2-7; 15 bases line up with TRBD2. This CDR3 contains 19 residues. The germline gives CDR1 MNHNY, CDR2 SVGAGI (reference sequence). V shed 5 bases and J 6 bases; nucleotides not matched to a gene: 17. As DNA, the CDR3 is TGTGCCAGCAGTCGACTAGGCCCCGGACTAGCGGGAGGGCTTCTCGAGCAGTACTTC. As protein: CASSRLGPGLAGGLLEQYF.

This clone was counted once. The CDR3 coding sequence is TGTGCCAGCAGCCCACAGGGGACCAACTATGGCTACACCTTC. Its translation is CASSPQGTNYGYTF. V is TRBV11-2 and J is TRBJ1-2, with 7 nucleotides matching TRBD1. Germline V gives CDR1 SGHAT, CDR2 FQNNGV. V trimming: 5 bases; J trimming: 2 bases; junction bases outside the gene matches: 5. The CDR3 covers 14 residues.

The rearrangement joins TRBV9 to TRBJ2-3; possible D gene TRBD1, 6 bases. CDR1 is SGDLS, CDR2 YYNGEE, per germline. The CDR3 contains 14 residues. The germline V and J ends were trimmed by 8 bases and 2 bases, with 15 bases remaining between them. The CDR3 bases are TGTGCCAGTAGCATAGGACAGCCCACAGATACGCAGTATTTT. Residues: CASSIGQPTDTQYF.

The rearrangement uses TRBV7-9 and TRBJ2-7; TRBD1 matches at 7 bases. Germline CDR1 reads SEHNR; CDR2 reads FQNEAQ (reference sequence). This CDR3 region has 14 residues. Trimming took 2 bases from V and 4 from J; bases not matched to a gene: 5. CDR3 nucleotide sequence: TGTGCCAGCAGCTTATCTGGGACAGAATACGAGCAGTACTTC. It translates to CASSLSGTEYEQYF.

The V call is TRBV6-6, the J call TRBJ1-1; D remains ambiguous. The CDR3 contains 12 residues. With 7 bases removed from V and 0 bases from J, the gap between germline ends came to 6 bases. CDR1 and CDR2 from the germline V gene are MNHNY and SVGAGI (reference sequence). CDR3 residues: CASNFLNTEAFF. DNA of the CDR3: TGTGCCAGCAATTTTCTGAACACTGAAGCTTTCTTT.

This clone showed up just a few times. Mismatch with germline at one junction end may stem from a read error. The rearrangement joins TRBV7-7 to TRBJ1-1; no clear D gene. Per germline, CDR1 SSHAT and CDR2 FNYEAQ (reference sequence). The CDR3 has 14 amino acids. The CDR3: CASSFYRPNTEAFF. The CDR3 DNA reads TGTGCTAGCAGCTTCTATCGACCGAACACTGAAGCTTTCTTT. Using reference TRBV7-7 and TRBJ1-1 for the parts outside the CDR3, the full variable domain is GAGVSQSPRYKVTKRGQDVTLRCDPISSHATLYWYQQALGQGPEFLTYFNYEAQPDKSGLPSDRFSAERPEGSISTLTIQRTEQRDSAMYRCASSFYRPNTEAFFGQGTRLTVV.

The rearrangement links TRBV28 to TRBJ1-5; unclear D gene. The CDR3 runs 14 residues. In germline, CDR1 is MDHEN, CDR2 SYDVKM. Trimming removed 1 base at V and 3 bases at J, with 7 bases between. The CDR3: CASSLSSSNQPQHF. The CDR3 DNA sequence: TGTGCCAGCAGTTTATCCAGTTCCAATCAGCCCCAGCATTTT.

This chain connects TRBV25-1 to TRBJ1-2; no clear D gene. Trimming shortened V by 1 base and J by 4 bases, and 10 bases separated the two germline ends. The CDR3 extends over 14 amino acids. Germline loops: CDR1 MGHDK, CDR2 SYGVNS. The CDR3 loop reads CASSESGRIYGYTF. CDR3 sequence (DNA): TGTGCCAGCAGTGAATCGGGCAGAATCTATGGCTACACCTTC.

This clone occurred once. The rearrangement joins TRBV2 to TRBJ1-3; 8 bases fit TRBD1. CDR1 is SNHLY, CDR2 FYNNEI, per germline. V lost 8 bases to trimming and J lost 6 bases; unmatched junction nucleotides: 6. The CDR3 length is 13 residues. The CDR3 DNA reads TGTGCCAGCCGCGGGACAGGCCCAAACACCATATATTTT. It translates to CASRGTGPNTIYF.